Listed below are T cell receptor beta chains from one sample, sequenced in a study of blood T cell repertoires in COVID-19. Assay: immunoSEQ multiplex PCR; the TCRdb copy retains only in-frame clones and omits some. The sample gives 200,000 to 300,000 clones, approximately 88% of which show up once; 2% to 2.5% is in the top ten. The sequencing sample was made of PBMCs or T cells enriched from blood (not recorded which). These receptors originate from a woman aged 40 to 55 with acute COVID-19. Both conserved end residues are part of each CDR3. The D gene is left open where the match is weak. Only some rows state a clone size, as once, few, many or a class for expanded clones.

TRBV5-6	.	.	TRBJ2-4	TGTGCCAGCAGCCCCAACGGTGCGGACATTCAGTACTTC	CASSPNGADIQYF
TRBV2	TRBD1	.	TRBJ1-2	TGTGCCAGCAGTGAATTGTTCACTACAGGGGACTATGGCTACACCTTC	CASSELFTTGDYGYTF
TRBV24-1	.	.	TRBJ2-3	TGTGCCACCGCCACCTCGGGGGATAGCACAGATACGCAGTATTTT	CATATSGDSTDTQYF
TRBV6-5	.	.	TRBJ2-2	TGTGCCAGCAGTATCCGGTCGGGGGACGGGGAGCTGTTTTTT	CASSIRSGDGELFF
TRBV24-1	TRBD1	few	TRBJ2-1	TGTGCCACCAGTGATCCCCGGACAGGGCCTCCGTTCAATGAGCAGTTCTTC	CATSDPRTGPPFNEQFF
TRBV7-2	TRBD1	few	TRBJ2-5	TGTGCCAGCAGCTTCCAGGGGGCATCCGGAGAGACCCAGTACTTC	CASSFQGASGETQYF
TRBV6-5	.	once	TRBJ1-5	TGTGCCAGCAGTTATGGGGCCTACAGGGTGGGTCAGCCCCAGCATTTT	CASSYGAYRVGQPQHF
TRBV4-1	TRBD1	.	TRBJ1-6	TGCGCCAGCAGCCAACCTGGACAGGGCTATAATTCACCCCTCCACTTT	CASSQPGQGYNSPLHF
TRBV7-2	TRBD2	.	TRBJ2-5	TGTGCCAGCAGCTTAGCGTGGGCTAGCGGAGCCGACCAAGAGACCCAGTACTTC	CASSLAWASGADQETQYF
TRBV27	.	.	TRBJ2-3	TGTGCCAGCAGTTTAAGGGGCAGGTTCACAGATACGCAGTATTTT	CASSLRGRFTDTQYF
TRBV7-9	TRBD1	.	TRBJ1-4	TGTGCCAGCAGCTCCGGACAGGCATCTAATGAAAAACTGTTTTTT	CASSSGQASNEKLFF
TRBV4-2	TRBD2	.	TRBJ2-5	TGTGCCAGCAGCCAAGTAAGCGGGGGGTACCAAGAGACCCAGTACTTC	CASSQVSGGYQETQYF
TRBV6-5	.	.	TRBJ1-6	TGTGCCAGCAGGGGGGGGGCGTATAATTCACCCCTCCACTTT	CASRGGAYNSPLHF
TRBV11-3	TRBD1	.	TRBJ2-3	TGTGCCAGCAGCCAGGGACAGGGAACAGATACGCAGTATTTT	CASSQGQGTDTQYF
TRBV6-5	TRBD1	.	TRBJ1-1	TGTGCCAGCAGTTTAGGACAGGGGAACACTGAAGCTTTCTTT	CASSLGQGNTEAFF
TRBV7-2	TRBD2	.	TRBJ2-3	TGTGCCAGCAGCTTTGGGAGGGGTAGCGGGAGGACAGATACGCAGTATTTT	CASSFGRGSGRTDTQYF
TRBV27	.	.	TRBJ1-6	TGTGCCAGCAAAACGGAGAGGGGGTCATACTCACCCCTCCACTTT	CASKTERGSYSPLHF
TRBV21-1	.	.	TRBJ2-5	TGTGCCAGCAGCAAAGTGGCGGGACAGGCCCAAAAAAACCAAGAGACCCAGTACTTC	CASSKVAGQAQKNQETQYF
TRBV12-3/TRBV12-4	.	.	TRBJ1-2	TGTGCCAGCTCTCCAGGGACATTTCATGGCTACACCTTC	CASSPGTFHGYTF
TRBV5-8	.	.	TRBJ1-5	TGTGCCAGCAGCTCGGGACAACCTCAGCCCCAGCATTTT	CASSSGQPQPQHF
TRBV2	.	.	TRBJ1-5	TGTGCCAGCAGTGGGGGGGGCTGGGACAATCAGCCCCAGCATTTT	CASSGGGWDNQPQHF
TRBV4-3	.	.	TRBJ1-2	TGCGCCAGCAGCCAAGTTCCAGGGAACTATGGCTACACCTTC	CASSQVPGNYGYTF
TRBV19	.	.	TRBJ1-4	TGTGCCAGTAGCCTTACAGGGTTAGAGGAAAAACTGTTTTTT	CASSLTGLEEKLFF
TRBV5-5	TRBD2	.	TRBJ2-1	TGTGCCAGCAGCTTGGTAAGGCAGCGGGGGTACAATGAGCAGTTCTTC	CASSLVRQRGYNEQFF
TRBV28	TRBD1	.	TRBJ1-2	TGTGCCAGCAGTTTATTCGGGACAGGGGCAAGCGGCTACACCTTC	CASSLFGTGASGYTF
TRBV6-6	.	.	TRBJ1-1	TGTGCCAGCGGTCGACAGAACACTGAAGCTTTCTTT	CASGRQNTEAFF
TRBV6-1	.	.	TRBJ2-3	TGTGCCAGCAGTGACACGGGAGTTGGGGTCGCAGATACGCAGTATTTT	CASSDTGVGVADTQYF
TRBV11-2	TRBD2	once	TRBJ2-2	TGTGCCAGCAGACTAGCGGGGGACACCGGGGAGCTGTTTTTT	CASRLAGDTGELFF
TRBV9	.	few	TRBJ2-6	TGTGCCAGCAGCGGGGGGCCTGTTCTTGGGGCCAACGTCCTGACTTTC	CASSGGPVLGANVLTF
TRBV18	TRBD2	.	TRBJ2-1	TGTGCCAGCTCACCATCCCTAGCGGAGTACAATGAGCAGTTCTTC	CASSPSLAEYNEQFF
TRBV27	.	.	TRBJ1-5	TGTGCCAGCAGTTTATGGGCCGGGACATACAATCAGCCCCAGCATTTT	CASSLWAGTYNQPQHF
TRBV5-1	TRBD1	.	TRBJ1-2	TGCGCCAGCAGCGAACCGGGACAGTTAAGAGGCTACACCTTC	CASSEPGQLRGYTF
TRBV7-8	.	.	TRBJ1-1	TGTGCCAGCAGCGAGGGCCGGTCCACTGAAGCTTTCTTT	CASSEGRSTEAFF
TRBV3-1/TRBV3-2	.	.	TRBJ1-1	TGTGCCAGCAGCCAAGGCAGGGGTGAGGTTTTCTTT	CASSQGRGEVFF
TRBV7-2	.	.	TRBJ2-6	TGTGCCAGCAGCTTAGTCTCGGGGAACTCTGGGGCCAACGTCCTGACTTTC	CASSLVSGNSGANVLTF
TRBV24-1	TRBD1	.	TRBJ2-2	TGTGCCACCAGTGATTTTCTTGGGACAGGGGCGGTGAACACCGGGGAGCTGTTTTTT	CATSDFLGTGAVNTGELFF
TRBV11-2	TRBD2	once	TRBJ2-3	TGTGCCAGCAGCAACCGGGGGGGGCTCGTGGGAGATACGCAGTATTTT	CASSNRGGLVGDTQYF
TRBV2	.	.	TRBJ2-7	TGTGCCAGCAGATTGTCACACTCCTACGAGCAGTACTTC	CASRLSHSYEQYF
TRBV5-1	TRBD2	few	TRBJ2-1	TGCGCCAGCAGTATCCCACTAGCGGCTTACAATGAGCAGTTCTTC	CASSIPLAAYNEQFF
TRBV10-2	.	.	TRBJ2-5	TGCGCCAGCAGTCCACAGGGCCAAGAGACCCAGTACTTC	CASSPQGQETQYF
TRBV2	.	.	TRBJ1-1	TGTGCCAGCAGTGTCAACCTGGGGGGCACTGAAGCTTTCTTT	CASSVNLGGTEAFF
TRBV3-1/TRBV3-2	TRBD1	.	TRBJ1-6	TGTGCCAGCAGCCAACTCCGACAGGGCCTACAAATTCGGAATTCACCCCTCCACTTT	CASSQLRQGLQIRNSPLHF
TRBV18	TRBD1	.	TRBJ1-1	TGTGCCAGCTCACCCCCGACAGGGCCTGAAGCTTTCTTT	CASSPPTGPEAFF
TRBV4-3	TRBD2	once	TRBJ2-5	TGCGCCAGCAGCCAAGGGACTAGCGGGGGGCGGGAGACCCAGTACTTC	CASSQGTSGGRETQYF
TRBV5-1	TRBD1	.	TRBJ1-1	TGCGCCAGCAGCTTGGGTACAGGGGAAACTGAAGCTTTCTTT	CASSLGTGETEAFF
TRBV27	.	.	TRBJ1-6	TGTGCCAGCAGTTTTACCCTAAATTCACCCCTCCACTTT	CASSFTLNSPLHF
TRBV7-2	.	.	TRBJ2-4	TGTGCCAGCAGTCCCAGGCCACTAGCCAAAAACATTCAGTACTTC	CASSPRPLAKNIQYF
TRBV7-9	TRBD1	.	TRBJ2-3	TGTGCCAGCAGATCCACAGGGGCGACAGATACGCAGTATTTT	CASRSTGATDTQYF
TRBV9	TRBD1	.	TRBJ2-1	TGTGCCAGCAGCGCCCAGGGGGCCTTCCACAATGAGCAGTTCTTC	CASSAQGAFHNEQFF
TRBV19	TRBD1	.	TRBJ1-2	TGTGCCAGTAGTCCAGGGGGCTGGGGCTACACCTTC	CASSPGGWGYTF
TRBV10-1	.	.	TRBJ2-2	TGCGCCAGCAGTGAGTCAAGGGGATGGAACACCGGGGAGCTGTTTTTT	CASSESRGWNTGELFF
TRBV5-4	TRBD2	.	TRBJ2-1	TGTGCCAGCAGCATCGGGACTAGCGGGACCTTACGCAATGAGCAGTTCTTC	CASSIGTSGTLRNEQFF
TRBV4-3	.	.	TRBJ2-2	TGCGCCAGCAGCCCATATAGGGGCGCGGAGCTGTTTTTT	CASSPYRGAELFF
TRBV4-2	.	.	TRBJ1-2	TGTGCCAGCAGCCACCCTCGACAGGAAGCTCCCCTCCAGTATGGCTACACCTTC	CASSHPRQEAPLQYGYTF
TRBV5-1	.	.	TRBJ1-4	TGCGCCAGCGGCAGGGGATTGGATGAAAAACTGTTTTTT	CASGRGLDEKLFF
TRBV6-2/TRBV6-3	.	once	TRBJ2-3	TGTGCCAGCAGTTACTCGAAGGTCGGGAGTTTTACAGATACGCAGTATTTT	CASSYSKVGSFTDTQYF